What follows are 24 T cell receptor beta chains derived from one specimen sequenced in a study of technical replicates of blood from a handful of donors. Assay used: immunoSEQ multiplex PCR; TCRdb lists only in-frame clones, some missing. The table lists about 100,000 clones, around 96% of them singletons, with around 0.3% in the top ten. Sequencing used T cells isolated from PBMCs. Source of these receptors: a human donor in good health.

The V and J genes are TRBV19 and TRBJ1-4; tentative D call: TRBD1 (5 bases). Trimming cost V 2 bases and J 5 bases, with 9 bases left between them. The CDR3 length is 14 residues. The germline CDR1 and CDR2 sequences are LNHDA and SQIVND (reference sequence). CDR3 sequence: CASSIPGPNEKLFF. The CDR3 DNA reads as TGTGCCAGTAGTATACCAGGGCCAAATGAAAAACTGTTTTTT.

The chain has TRBV7-7 and TRBJ2-1; 7 bases are a match to TRBD1. Germline V gene lookup returns CDR1 SSHAT and CDR2 FNYEAQ (reference sequence). The V and J ends lost 5 bases and 0 bases, in that order; junction bases with no gene match: 7. This CDR3 has 16 residues. CDR3 in DNA: TGTGCCAGCAGCCCTCAGGGGGTTAGCTCCTACAATGAGCAGTTCTTC. This gives the protein CASSPQGVSSYNEQFF.

This chain connects TRBV7-2 to TRBJ1-1; a weak D match, TRBD1 (5 bases). Trimming pared 1 base from V and 1 base from J, leaving 13 bases between. This CDR3 spans 16 amino acids. Germline CDR1 and CDR2: SGHTA and FQGNSA. The CDR3 loop is CASSLVEGSRNTEAFF. In nucleotides, the CDR3 is TGTGCCAGCAGCTTAGTGGAGGGGTCGAGGAACACTGAAGCTTTCTTT. Looking up the rest from reference TRBV7-2 and TRBJ1-1 gives the full variable domain: GAGVSQSPSNKVTEKGKDVELRCDPISGHTALYWYRQSLGQGLEFLIYFQGNSAPDKSGLPSDRFSAERTGGSVSTLTIQRTQQEDSAVYLCASSLVEGSRNTEAFFGQGTRLTVV.

This sequence joins TRBV5-4 and TRBJ1-1, with TRBD1 identical over 8 bases. Unmatched junction bases numbered 2, after V lost 4 bases and J lost 3 bases. CDR1 is SGHNT and CDR2 is YYREEE in the germline V gene (reference sequence). CDR3 length equals 13 residues. Here the CDR3 DNA reads TGTGCCAGCAGCCCGGACAGGGACACTGAAGCTTTCTTT. Translation gives CASSPDRDTEAFF.

The chain is built from TRBV30 and TRBJ1-2; D ambiguous. The germline V gene has CDR1 GTSNPN and CDR2 SVGIG (reference sequence). With 3 bases removed from V and 8 bases from J, the gap between germline ends came to 13 bases. The CDR3 spans 12 residues. The CDR3: CAWSDMTWGYTF. The CDR3 nucleotides are TGTGCCTGGAGCGACATGACCTGGGGCTACACCTTC.

The V and J genes are TRBV9 and TRBJ2-5, with a tentative D call TRBD2 (5 bases). This CDR3 contains 15 residues. Trimming took off 0 bases at V and 4 bases at J, with 13 bases between the two ends. Per the germline V gene, CDR1 is SGDLS and CDR2 is YYNGEE. DNA for the CDR3: TGTGCCAGCAGCGTAGGCCCTACTAGACGAGAGACCCAGTACTTC. Translating it yields CASSVGPTRRETQYF.

This clone appeared a few times. The chain joins TRBV9 to TRBJ1-1; D not resolved. CDR3 size: 13 residues. Germline CDR1 is SGDLS and CDR2 is YYNGEE. Trimming removed 3 bases from V and 5 bases from J, with 11 bases in between. CDR3 sequence: CASSGQQRTEAFF. CDR3 in DNA: TGTGCCAGCAGCGGTCAGCAGAGGACTGAAGCTTTCTTT. The full variable domain, rest sourced from reference TRBV9 and TRBJ1-1, is DSGVTQTPKHLITATGQRVTLRCSPRSGDLSVYWYQQSLDQGLQFLIQYYNGEERAKGNILERFSAQQFPDLHSELNLSSLELGDSALYFCASSGQQRTEAFFGQGTRLTVV.

The V gene is TRBV7-9, the J gene TRBJ2-7, with TRBD1 identical over 7 bases. Germline CDR1 is SEHNR and CDR2 is FQNEAQ (reference sequence). V dropped 5 bases and J dropped 6; count of bases not matched to a gene: 1. The CDR3 extends over 11 amino acids. The CDR3 DNA sequence: TGTGCCAGCAGCACAGGGGCCGAGCAGTACTTC. Amino acids: CASSTGAEQYF.

Only one count was recorded for this clone. The J gene is TRBJ2-5, the V gene TRBV25-1; D not resolved. This CDR3 is built from 13 residues. Germline CDR1 reads MGHDK; CDR2 reads SYGVNS. Trimming removed 6 bases from V and 1 base from J, with 9 bases in between. CDR3 sequence (DNA): TGTGCCAGCAGCGGGTTCTCCCAAGAGACCCAGTACTTC. Protein product: CASSGFSQETQYF.

This clone was counted between two and nine times. This sequence joins TRBV28 and TRBJ2-7, with TRBD2 matching over 9 bases. Germline loops: CDR1 MDHEN, CDR2 SYDVKM. There are 16 residues in the CDR3. Trimming removed 7 bases from V and 2 bases from J; junction bases left unmatched: 12. The CDR3: CASTVTAGGSPYEQYF. Here the CDR3 DNA reads TGTGCCAGCACCGTAACGGCGGGAGGGTCCCCCTACGAGCAGTACTTC.

The V call is TRBV27, the J call TRBJ1-1; tentative D call: TRBD1 (5 bases). V gave up 5 bases and J gave up 1 base, with 8 bases separating them. From germline, CDR1 is MNHEY and CDR2 SMNVEV (reference sequence). This CDR3 region has 13 residues. The chain's CDR3 is CASSTDRNTEAFF. CDR3 DNA sequence: TGTGCCAGCAGTACTGACAGGAACACTGAAGCTTTCTTT.

V usage is TRBV9 and J usage is TRBJ2-2, with D possibly TRBD2 on 5 matching bases. Trimming left V 3 bases short and J 5 bases short, with 11 bases between. The germline CDR1 and CDR2 sequences are SGDLS and YYNGEE. CDR3 length equals 14 residues. CDR3 nucleotide sequence: TGTGCCAGCAGCGCGACTATGGGTACCGGGGAGCTGTTTTTT. It encodes CASSATMGTGELFF.

This sequence joins TRBV7-3 and TRBJ2-2; tentatively, D is TRBD2 (6 bases). The germline V gene has CDR1 SGHTA and CDR2 FQGTGA. The CDR3 is made up of 13 amino acids. With 4 bases removed from V and 4 bases from J, the gap between germline ends came to 7 bases. The CDR3 DNA reads TGTGCCAGCAGCTGGACTACCACCGGGGAGCTGTTTTTT. Protein sequence: CASSWTTTGELFF.

The chain is built from TRBV5-4 and TRBJ2-5, with 11 bases identical to TRBD2. Germline CDR1 SGHNT, CDR2 YYREEE (reference sequence). Losses at the gene ends were 1 base for V and 1 base for J; bases not matched to a gene: 9. This CDR3 has 18 residues. The CDR3 loop reads CASSLPPGTSGAQETQYF. The CDR3 bases are TGTGCCAGCAGCTTGCCACCCGGGACTAGCGGAGCCCAAGAGACCCAGTACTTC.

The chain combines TRBV18 with TRBJ2-2; 10 nucleotides align to TRBD1. The CDR3 has 16 amino acids. Germline-derived CDR1 and CDR2 are KGHSH and LQKENI. With 3 bases clipped from V and 5 bases from J, the junction kept 6 bases outside the gene matches. CDR3 coding DNA: TGTGCCAGCTCACCTTCCGGGACAGGGGTGACCGGGGAGCTGTTTTTT. Protein sequence: CASSPSGTGVTGELFF.

The chain recombines TRBV6-6 with TRBJ2-6; D is unresolved. CDR3 length: 14 residues. V lost 5 bases to trimming and J lost 0 bases, with 5 bases between them. Germline V CDR1 and CDR2: MNHNY, SVGAGI (reference sequence). The chain's CDR3 is CASSQVSGANVLTF. The CDR3 region has the DNA TGTGCCAGCAGTCAGGTCTCTGGGGCCAACGTCCTGACTTTC.

The CDR3: CASSLGLADTQYF. CDR3 DNA sequence: TGCGCCAGCAGCCTCGGACTAGCGGATACGCAGTATTTT. The chain links TRBV5-1 to TRBJ2-3; 9 bases match TRBD2. CDR1 is SGHRS and CDR2 is YFSETQ in the germline V gene. With V trimmed by 4 bases and J by 6 bases, 3 bases remained unmatched. The CDR3 covers 13 residues.

The sample holds one count of this clone. CDR3 nucleotide sequence: TGTGCCAGCAGTTCAAGGACAGGGCTGTACGAGCAGTACTTC. Amino acids: CASSSRTGLYEQYF. The chain joins TRBV28 to TRBJ2-7; 8 positions match TRBD1. J lost 4 bases, V lost 4 bases, and 6 bases had no gene match. The CDR3 has 14 residues. Germline values: CDR1 MDHEN, CDR2 SYDVKM.

This chain links TRBV5-4 with TRBJ2-1; D gene uncertain. V was pared by 5 bases and J by 7 bases, with 10 bases between. The germline CDR1 and CDR2 sequences are SGHNT and YYREEE (reference sequence). The CDR3 extends over 12 amino acids. The DNA for the CDR3 is TGTGCCAGCAGTTATATACTGAATGAGCAGTTCTTC. Translated: CASSYILNEQFF.

V is TRBV15 and J is TRBJ1-1; TRBD1 is a possible D gene (5 bases). Germline V gene data show CDR1 as LNHNV and CDR2 as YYDKDF (reference sequence). The CDR3 spans 14 residues. The ends were cut back, 2 bases at V and 8 bases at J, with 15 bases in the middle. The CDR3 sequence is CATSRFTQGPEAFF. CDR3 coding DNA: TGTGCCACCAGCAGATTTACCCAGGGTCCAGAAGCTTTCTTT.

Of note for this clone: The junction departs from the called germline gene at one end, perhaps through a read error. The chain joins TRBV19 to TRBJ2-7, with a tentative D call TRBD2 (5 bases). The CDR3 sequence is 14 residues long. The germline CDR1 and CDR2 sequences are LNHDA and SQIVND (reference sequence). CDR3 sequence reads: CASSPAELFYEQYF. The DNA for the CDR3 is TGTGCTAGTAGCCCAGCGGAACTCTTCTACGAGCAGTACTTC.

The chain is built from TRBV5-1 and TRBJ1-1; the D gene is possibly TRBD1 (5 bases). The V gene lost 3 bases and the J gene lost 1 base, with 13 bases spanning the gap. The CDR3 covers 15 residues. Per germline, CDR1 SGHRS and CDR2 YFSETQ. The CDR3 DNA sequence: TGCGCCAGCAGCTCCATACTTGGACAGAACACTGAAGCTTTCTTT. Translation: CASSSILGQNTEAFF.

The CDR3 DNA reads as TGTGCCAGCAGACGGGGACAGAGTAACGGCGGCTCCTACGAGCAGTACTTC. Translated, it gives CASRRGQSNGGSYEQYF. This chain connects TRBV14 to TRBJ2-7; 7 bases map to TRBD1. The J segment lost 0 bases and the V segment lost 6 bases, leaving 14 bases of the junction unmatched. This CDR3 region has 17 residues. Germline V lookup: CDR1 SGHDN, CDR2 FVKESK.

The chain recombines TRBV10-3 with TRBJ1-1; 7 bases map to TRBD1. The ends lost 0 bases at V and 11 bases at J; junction bases unmatched: 9. From germline, CDR1 is ENHRY and CDR2 SYGVKD. This CDR3 is built from 14 residues. The DNA for the CDR3 is TGTGCCATCAGTGAGTCAGGACAGGTCGCGGCGGCTTTCTTT. Residues: CAISESGQVAAAFF.